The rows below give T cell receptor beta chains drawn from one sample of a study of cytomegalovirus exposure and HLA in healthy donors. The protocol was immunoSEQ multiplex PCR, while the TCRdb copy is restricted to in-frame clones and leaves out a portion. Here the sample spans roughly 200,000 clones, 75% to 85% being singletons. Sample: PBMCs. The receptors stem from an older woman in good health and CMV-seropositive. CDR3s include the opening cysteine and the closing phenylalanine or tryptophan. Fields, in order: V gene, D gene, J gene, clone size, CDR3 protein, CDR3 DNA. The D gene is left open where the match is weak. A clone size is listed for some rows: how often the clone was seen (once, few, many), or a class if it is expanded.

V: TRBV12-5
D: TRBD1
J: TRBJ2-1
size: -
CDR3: CASGHGQDAYNEQFF
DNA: TGTGCTAGTGGCCACGGACAGGATGCCTACAATGAGCAGTTCTTC

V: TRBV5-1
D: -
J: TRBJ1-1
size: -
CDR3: CASSLRISDTEAFF
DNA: TGCGCCAGCAGCTTGAGAATATCGGACACTGAAGCTTTCTTT

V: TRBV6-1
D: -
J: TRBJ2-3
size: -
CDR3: CASSPEGGTDTQYF
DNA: TGTGCCAGCAGCCCGGAAGGGGGCACAGATACGCAGTATTTT

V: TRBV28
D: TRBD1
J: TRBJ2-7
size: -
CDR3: CASKTPGTGGFYEQYF
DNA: TGTGCCAGCAAAACGCCCGGGACAGGGGGCTTCTACGAGCAGTACTTC

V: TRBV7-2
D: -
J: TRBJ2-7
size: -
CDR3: CASSSTDYEQYF
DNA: TGTGCCAGCAGCTCGACAGATTACGAGCAGTACTTC

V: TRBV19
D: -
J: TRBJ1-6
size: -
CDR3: CASHQGRSPLHF
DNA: TGTGCCAGTCACCAGGGCCGATCACCCCTCCACTTT

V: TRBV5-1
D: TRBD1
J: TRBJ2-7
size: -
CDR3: CASSLGQDWYEQYF
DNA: TGCGCCAGCAGTTTGGGACAGGACTGGTACGAGCAGTACTTC

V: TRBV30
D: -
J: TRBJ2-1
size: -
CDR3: CACTHTSSYNEQFF
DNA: TGTGCCTGCACTCATACGAGCTCCTACAATGAGCAGTTCTTC

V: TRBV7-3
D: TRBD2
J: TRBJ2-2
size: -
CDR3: CASSLNGGTVTGELFF
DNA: TGTGCCAGCAGCTTAAACGGGGGGACGGTCACCGGGGAGCTGTTTTTT

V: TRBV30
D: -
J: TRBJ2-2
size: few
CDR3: CAWSVGHTGELFF
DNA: TGTGCCTGGAGTGTTGGCCACACCGGGGAGCTGTTTTTT

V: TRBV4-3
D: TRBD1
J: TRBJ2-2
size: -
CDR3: CASSRNPGQGTGELFF
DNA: TGCGCCAGCAGCCGTAATCCGGGACAGGGCACCGGGGAGCTGTTTTTT

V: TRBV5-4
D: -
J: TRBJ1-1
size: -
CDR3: CASSHPGIRNTEAFF
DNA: TGTGCCAGCAGCCACCCGGGTATCAGGAACACTGAAGCTTTCTTT

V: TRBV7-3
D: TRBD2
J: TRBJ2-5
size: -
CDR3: CASSLRGTGLADQETQYF
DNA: TGTGCCAGCAGCTTACGGGGGACGGGACTAGCGGACCAAGAGACCCAGTACTTC

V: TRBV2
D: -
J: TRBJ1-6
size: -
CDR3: CASSRSSPRDSPLHF
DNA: TGTGCCAGCAGTCGGTCCTCACCGAGGGATTCACCCCTCCACTTT

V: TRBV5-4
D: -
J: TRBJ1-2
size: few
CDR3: CASSLGATYGYTF
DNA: TGTGCCAGCAGCTTGGGAGCCACCTATGGCTACACCTTC

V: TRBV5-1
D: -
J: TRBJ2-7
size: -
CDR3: CASSLGFGGSYEQYF
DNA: TGCGCCAGCAGCTTGGGATTCGGGGGATCCTACGAGCAGTACTTC

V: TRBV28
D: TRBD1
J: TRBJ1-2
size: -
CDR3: CASSQATGDYGYTF
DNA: TGTGCCAGCAGCCAGGCGACAGGGGACTATGGCTACACCTTC

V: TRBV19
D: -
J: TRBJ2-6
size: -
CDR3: CASSPRLGGRPPLLALGANVLTF
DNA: TGTGCCAGTAGTCCACGCCTGGGGGGGCGCCCCCCCCTTTTGGCTCTGGGGGCCAACGTCCTGACTTTC

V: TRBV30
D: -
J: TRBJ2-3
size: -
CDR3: CAWSLQADTQYF
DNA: TGTGCCTGGAGTCTTCAGGCAGATACGCAGTATTTT

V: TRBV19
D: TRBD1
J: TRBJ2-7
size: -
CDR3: CASSIDSGTGDLSYEQYF
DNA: TGTGCCAGTAGTATCGATAGCGGGACAGGGGACCTCTCCTACGAGCAGTACTTC

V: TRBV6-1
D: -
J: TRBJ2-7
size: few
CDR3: CASRISTASGGEQYF
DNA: TGTGCCAGCAGAATTTCGACCGCGAGCGGCGGGGAGCAGTACTTC

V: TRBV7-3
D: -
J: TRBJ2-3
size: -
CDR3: CASSPYSQGTDTQYF
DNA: TGTGCCAGCAGCCCTTATTCTCAGGGGACAGATACGCAGTATTTT

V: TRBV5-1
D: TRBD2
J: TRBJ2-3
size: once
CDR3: CASSFSGGTDTQYF
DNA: TGCGCCAGCAGCTTCTCGGGGGGGACAGATACGCAGTATTTT

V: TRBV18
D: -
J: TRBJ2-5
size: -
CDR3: CASSPPGVAETQYF
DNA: TGTGCCAGCTCACCGCCCGGGGTTGCGGAGACCCAGTACTTC

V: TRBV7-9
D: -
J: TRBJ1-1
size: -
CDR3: CSSGSMNTEAFF
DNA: TGTTCCAGCGGCTCTATGAACACTGAAGCTTTCTTT

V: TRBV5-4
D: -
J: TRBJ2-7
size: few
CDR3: CASSPDGGQTYEQYF
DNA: TGTGCCAGCAGCCCCGATGGTGGACAAACCTACGAGCAGTACTTC

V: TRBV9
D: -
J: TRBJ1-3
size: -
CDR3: CASSTAGTGNTIYF
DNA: TGTGCCAGCAGCACCGCAGGGACTGGAAACACCATATATTTT

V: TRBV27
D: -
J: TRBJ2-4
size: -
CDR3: CASSLQGMGKNIQYF
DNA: TGTGCCAGCAGTTTACAGGGGATGGGCAAAAACATTCAGTACTTC

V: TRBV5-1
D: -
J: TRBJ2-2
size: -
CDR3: CASSPGTPANTGELFF
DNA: TGCGCCAGCAGCCCAGGGACTCCCGCGAACACCGGGGAGCTGTTTTTT

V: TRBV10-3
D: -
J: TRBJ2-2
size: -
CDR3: CAIRPSDGPGELFF
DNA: TGTGCCATCAGGCCTAGCGACGGGCCCGGGGAGCTGTTTTTT

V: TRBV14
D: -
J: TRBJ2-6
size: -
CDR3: CASSPLVSSSGANVLTF
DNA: TGTGCCAGCAGCCCGTTAGTATCGAGCTCTGGGGCCAACGTCCTGACTTTC

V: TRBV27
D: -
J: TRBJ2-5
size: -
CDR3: CASSYIAEETQYF
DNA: TGTGCCAGCAGTTATATAGCGGAAGAGACCCAGTACTTC

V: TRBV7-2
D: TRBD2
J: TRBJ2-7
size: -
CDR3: CASSRPGTSYEQYF
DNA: TGTGCCAGCAGCAGGCCCGGGACTAGCTACGAGCAGTACTTC